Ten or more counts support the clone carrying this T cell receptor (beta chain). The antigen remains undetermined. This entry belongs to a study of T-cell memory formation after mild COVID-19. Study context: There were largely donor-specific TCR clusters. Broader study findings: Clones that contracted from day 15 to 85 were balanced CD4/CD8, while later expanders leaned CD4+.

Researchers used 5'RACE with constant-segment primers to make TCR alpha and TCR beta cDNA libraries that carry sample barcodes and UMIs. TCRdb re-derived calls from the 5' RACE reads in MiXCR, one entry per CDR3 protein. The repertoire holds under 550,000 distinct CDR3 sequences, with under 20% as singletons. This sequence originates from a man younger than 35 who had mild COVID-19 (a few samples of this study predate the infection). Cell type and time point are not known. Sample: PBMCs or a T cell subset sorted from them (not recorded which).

CDR3 region: CATSREWAVPFNQPQHF. CDR3 DNA: TGTGCCACCAGCAGAGAATGGGCCGTTCCGTTCAATCAGCCCCAGCATTTT. The chain recombines TRBV15 with TRBJ1-5; D unresolved. CDR1 is LNHNV, CDR2 YYDKDF, per germline (reference sequence). The V and J ends lost 0 bases and 3 bases respectively, with 15 bases between them. This CDR3 spans 17 amino acids.